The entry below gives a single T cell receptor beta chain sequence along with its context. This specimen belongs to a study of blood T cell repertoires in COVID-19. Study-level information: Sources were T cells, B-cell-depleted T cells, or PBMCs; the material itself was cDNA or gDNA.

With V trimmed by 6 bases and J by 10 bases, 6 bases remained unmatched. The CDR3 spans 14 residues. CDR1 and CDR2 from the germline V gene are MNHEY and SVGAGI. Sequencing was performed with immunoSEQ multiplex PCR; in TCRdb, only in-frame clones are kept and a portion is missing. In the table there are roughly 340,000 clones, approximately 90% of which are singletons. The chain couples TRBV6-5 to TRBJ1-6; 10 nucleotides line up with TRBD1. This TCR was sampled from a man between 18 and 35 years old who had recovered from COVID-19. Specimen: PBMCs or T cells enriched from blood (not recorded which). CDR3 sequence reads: CASSPTGGGSPLHF. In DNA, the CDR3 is TGTGCCAGCAGCCCGACAGGGGGCGGCTCACCCCTCCACTTT.